Reported below is one TCR beta chain. As handled by the study authors: Nucleated cell number was recorded as an estimate derived from reference gene primer amplification. TCRdb keeps only in-frame clones here, not all; method: immunoSEQ multiplex PCR. Clone size and V and J calls were adopted from that table, with D and trimming inferred from the DNA. The sample carries 100,000 to 150,000 clones, about 88% recorded once. This CDR3 is 16 amino acids long. The germline V gene has CDR1 SGHRS and CDR2 YFSETQ. V lost 4 bases to trimming and J lost 0 bases; unmatched junction nucleotides: 6. The data were taken from a study of blood T cell repertoires in COVID-19.

The receptor was isolated from a human donor in a cohort sampled during active COVID-19. The material sequenced was peripheral blood. This chain links TRBV5-1 with TRBJ2-1; 8 nucleotides align to TRBD2. CDR3 bases: TGCGCCAGCAGCAGTAGCGGGATCATCTCCTACAATGAGCAGTTCTTC. It is translated as CASSSSGIISYNEQFF.